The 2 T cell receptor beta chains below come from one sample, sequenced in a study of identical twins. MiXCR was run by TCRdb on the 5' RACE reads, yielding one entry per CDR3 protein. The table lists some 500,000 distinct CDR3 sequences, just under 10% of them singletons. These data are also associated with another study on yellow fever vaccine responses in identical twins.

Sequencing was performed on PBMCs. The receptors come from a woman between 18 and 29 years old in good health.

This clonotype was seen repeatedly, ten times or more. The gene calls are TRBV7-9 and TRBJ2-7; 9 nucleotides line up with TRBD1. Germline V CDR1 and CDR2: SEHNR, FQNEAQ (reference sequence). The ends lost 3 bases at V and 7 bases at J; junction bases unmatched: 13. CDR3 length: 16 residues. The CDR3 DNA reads TGTGCCAGCAGCTTCGGCCCGGGACAGGGTTTGGGTGAGCAGTACTTC. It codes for CASSFGPGQGLGEQYF.

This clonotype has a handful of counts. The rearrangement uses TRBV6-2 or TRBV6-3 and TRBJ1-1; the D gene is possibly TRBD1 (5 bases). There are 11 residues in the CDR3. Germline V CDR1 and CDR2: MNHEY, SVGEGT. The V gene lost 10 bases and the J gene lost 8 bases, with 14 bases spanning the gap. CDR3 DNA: TGTGCCACCCTACTCGGGGACGAAGCTTTCTTT. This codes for CATLLGDEAFF.